The rows below give T cell receptor beta chains drawn from one sample of a study of control samples from healthy donors and cancer patients. TCRdb's table, derived via immunoSEQ multiplex PCR, lists solely in-frame clones and lacks some. The sample records around 28,000 clones, approximately 91% being singletons. The sequencing input was PBMCs. The receptors were sampled from a man aged 50-60 years with lung cancer. The CDR3 runs from the conserved cysteine through the conserved F or W. Fields, in order: clone size, J gene, V gene, D gene, CDR3 length, CDR3 protein, CDR3 DNA. The D gene is left open where the match is weak. Clone size is shown for a subset of rows, as once, few, many or a class of expanded clone.

.,TRBJ2-6,TRBV5-1,.,14,CASSWSPGANVLTF,TGCGCCAGCAGCTGGTCCCCCGGGGCCAACGTCCTGACTTTC
.,TRBJ1-5,TRBV30,.,13,CAWSVPNIQPQHF,TGTGCCTGGAGTGTGCCGAACATTCAGCCCCAGCATTTT
.,TRBJ2-5,TRBV7-2,TRBD1,14,CASSLVATGETQYF,TGTGCCAGCAGCCTAGTGGCGACAGGGGAGACCCAGTACTTC
.,TRBJ1-5,TRBV5-1,TRBD1,16,CASSLGTGDSNQPQHF,TGCGCCAGCAGCTTGGGCACAGGGGATAGCAATCAGCCCCAGCATTTT
.,TRBJ2-1,TRBV9,TRBD2,17,CASSVGTSGSSYNEQFF,TGTGCCAGCAGCGTCGGGACTAGCGGAAGCTCCTACAATGAGCAGTTCTTC
.,TRBJ1-1,TRBV18,.,15,CASSLREGMNTEAFF,TGTGCCAGCTCACTCAGGGAAGGGATGAACACTGAAGCTTTCTTT
.,TRBJ2-3,TRBV28,TRBD2,18,CASSPEHASGGARDTQYF,TGTGCCAGCAGTCCTGAACACGCTAGCGGGGGGGCCAGAGATACGCAGTATTTT
.,TRBJ2-5,TRBV29-1,TRBD2,15,CSASPRAGGQETQYF,TGCAGCGCCAGCCCTCGGGCGGGGGGACAAGAGACCCAGTACTTC
.,TRBJ2-1,TRBV24-1,.,13,CATSESSYNEQFF,TGTGCCACCAGTGAGAGCTCCTACAATGAGCAGTTCTTC
.,TRBJ2-5,TRBV11-2,TRBD2,14,CASSPPGGSKTQYF,TGTGCCAGCAGCCCCCCGGGGGGGTCAAAGACCCAGTACTTC
medium-sized,TRBJ2-7,TRBV7-2,TRBD1,13,CASSGQGSYEQYF,TGTGCCAGCAGCGGACAGGGTTCCTACGAGCAGTACTTC
.,TRBJ2-3,TRBV12-3/TRBV12-4,.,13,CASSQRGTDTQYF,TGTGCCAGCAGTCAACGGGGAACAGATACGCAGTATTTT
.,TRBJ2-5,TRBV6-5,.,15,CASSYSGRRSETQYF,TGTGCCAGCAGTTACTCAGGGCGCAGGTCGGAGACCCAGTACTTC
.,TRBJ1-2,TRBV4-1,TRBD1,14,CASSRDRDSRSYTF,TGCGCCAGCAGCCGAGACCGGGACAGTAGAAGCTACACCTTC
.,TRBJ1-5,TRBV1,.,17,CTSSQPLGQVGNQPQHF,TGCACCAGCAGCCAACCCCTGGGACAAGTTGGCAATCAGCCCCAGCATTTT
.,TRBJ2-1,TRBV11-2,.,15,CASSLGGGGHNEQFF,TGTGCCAGCAGCTTAGGGGGCGGGGGCCACAATGAGCAGTTCTTC
.,TRBJ2-7,TRBV6-5,.,13,CASSSFPAGEQYF,TGTGCCAGCAGTTCTTTTCCGGCGGGCGAGCAGTACTTC
.,TRBJ1-2,TRBV19,.,13,CASSRTESYGYTF,TGTGCCAGTAGTCGGACGGAGTCCTATGGCTACACCTTC
.,TRBJ2-3,TRBV19,.,13,CASSTPDRNTQYF,TGTGCCAGTAGTACTCCGGACCGAAATACGCAGTATTTT
.,TRBJ1-6,TRBV7-2,TRBD1,17,CASSERQGASPISPLHF,TGTGCCAGCAGCGAGCGACAGGGGGCAAGTCCGATCTCACCCCTCCACTTT
.,TRBJ1-1,TRBV6-5,.,15,CASGIRTAMNTEAFF,TGTGCCAGCGGCATAAGGACAGCCATGAACACTGAAGCTTTCTTT
.,TRBJ2-3,TRBV11-3,.,17,CASSLDGSQLFTDTQYF,TGTGCCAGCAGCTTAGACGGGTCTCAATTATTCACAGATACGCAGTATTTT
.,TRBJ2-5,TRBV5-1,TRBD1,12,CASSWDSQTQYF,TGCGCCAGCAGCTGGGACAGTCAGACCCAGTACTTC
.,TRBJ2-7,TRBV11-3,.,14,CASSLTDSSYEQYF,TGTGCCAGCAGCTTAACAGACAGTTCCTACGAGCAGTACTTC
.,TRBJ2-5,TRBV7-3,.,13,CASSLSWRETQYF,TGTGCCAGCAGCCTGTCCTGGAGGGAGACCCAGTACTTC
.,TRBJ1-1,TRBV5-6,.,13,CASSFTANTEAFF,TGTGCCAGCAGCTTTACAGCGAACACTGAAGCTTTCTTT
.,TRBJ2-7,TRBV28,.,13,CASSPGHGREQYF,TGTGCCAGCAGTCCCGGACACGGCCGCGAGCAGTACTTC
.,TRBJ1-3,TRBV6-5,.,15,CASSYQRSSGNTIYF,TGTGCCAGCAGTTACCAACGGAGCTCTGGAAACACCATATATTTT
.,TRBJ2-1,TRBV7-3,TRBD1,13,CASSRDSYNEQFF,TGTGCCAGCAGCCGGGACAGTTACAATGAGCAGTTCTTC
.,TRBJ2-7,TRBV18,TRBD1,15,CASSPYRQGAYEQYF,TGTGCCAGCTCACCGTACCGACAGGGAGCCTACGAGCAGTACTTC
.,TRBJ1-1,TRBV28,.,15,CASSPGHLGNTEAFF,TGTGCCAGCAGTCCGGGACATCTGGGGAACACTGAAGCTTTCTTT
.,TRBJ2-1,TRBV30,TRBD1,13,CAGGTGSYNEQFF,TGTGCCGGTGGGACAGGATCCTACAATGAGCAGTTCTTC
.,TRBJ2-7,TRBV27,.,13,CASSLRSDRKQYF,TGTGCCAGCAGTTTACGTTCCGATCGAAAGCAGTACTTC
.,TRBJ1-6,TRBV5-1,.,15,CASSLEPSDNSPLHF,TGCGCCAGCAGCTTGGAACCGTCCGATAATTCACCCCTCCACTTT
.,TRBJ1-5,TRBV4-1,.,18,CASSQDLIRVSGNQPQHF,TGCGCCAGCAGCCAAGATCTTATAAGGGTTTCTGGAAATCAGCCCCAGCATTTT
.,TRBJ2-3,TRBV6-4,TRBD2,15,CASSEGLGGGDTQYF,TGTGCCAGCAGTGAGGGACTAGGAGGTGGGGATACGCAGTATTTT
.,TRBJ1-1,TRBV11-2,.,17,CASSAGAWARLRTEAFF,TGTGCCAGCAGCGCCGGGGCGTGGGCGAGGTTAAGGACTGAAGCTTTCTTT
.,TRBJ1-6,TRBV28,.,14,CASRYLLYNSPLHF,TGTGCCAGCAGATACCTCTTGTACAATTCACCCCTCCACTTT
.,TRBJ1-4,TRBV5-5,TRBD1,15,CASSLRTGENEKLFF,TGTGCCAGCAGCTTAAGGACAGGGGAAAATGAAAAACTGTTTTTT
once,TRBJ2-1,TRBV5-1,TRBD1,13,CASQQDREDEQFF,TGCGCCAGTCAACAGGACAGGGAGGATGAGCAGTTCTTC
.,TRBJ2-1,TRBV19,.,13,CASSHPGDNEQFF,TGTGCCAGTAGTCATCCGGGCGACAATGAGCAGTTCTTC
.,TRBJ2-7,TRBV27,.,11,CASSTGYEQYF,TGTGCCAGCAGTACGGGGTACGAGCAGTACTTC
.,TRBJ2-7,TRBV3-1/TRBV3-2,.,15,CASSQDYTGAGEQYF,TGTGCCAGCAGCCAAGATTATACAGGGGCGGGGGAGCAGTACTTC
.,TRBJ2-3,TRBV11-3,.,16,CASSSPGVEGTDTQYF,TGTGCCAGCAGCTCCCCGGGGGTCGAGGGAACAGATACGCAGTATTTT
.,TRBJ1-1,TRBV7-2,TRBD1,16,CASSFQGGALGTEAFF,TGTGCCAGCAGTTTCCAGGGGGGCGCACTCGGAACTGAAGCTTTCTTT
few,TRBJ1-4,TRBV29-1,TRBD1,15,CSVQNRGATNEKLFF,TGCAGCGTCCAAAACAGGGGGGCAACTAATGAAAAACTGTTTTTT
.,TRBJ2-1,TRBV9,.,14,CASSVFGTYNEQFF,TGTGCCAGCAGCGTTTTCGGGACATACAATGAGCAGTTCTTC
.,TRBJ2-3,TRBV9,.,14,CASSVALSTDTQYF,TGTGCCAGCAGCGTAGCGCTCAGCACAGATACGCAGTATTTT
.,TRBJ2-3,TRBV7-7,TRBD2,15,CASSPAGGRTDTQYF,TGTGCTAGCAGTCCGGCGGGGGGCCGGACAGATACGCAGTATTTT
.,TRBJ2-7,TRBV27,TRBD2,18,CASSSPSRAGGTSYEQYF,TGTGCCAGCAGTTCGCCCTCTCGTGCGGGGGGGACTTCCTACGAGCAGTACTTC
.,TRBJ2-3,TRBV10-3,.,14,CAISESETTDTQYF,TGTGCCATCAGTGAGTCGGAGACCACAGATACGCAGTATTTT
.,TRBJ1-2,TRBV9,.,13,CASSPQGHYGYTF,TGTGCCAGCAGCCCACAGGGTCACTATGGCTACACCTTC
.,TRBJ2-5,TRBV19,.,13,CASSRSQWETQYF,TGTGCCAGTAGTCGTTCCCAATGGGAGACCCAGTACTTC
.,TRBJ1-3,TRBV6-5,.,14,CASRLLNSGNTIYF,TGTGCCAGCAGACTCCTAAACTCTGGAAACACCATATATTTT
once,TRBJ2-1,TRBV19,TRBD1,15,CASSRDRDTYNEQFF,TGTGCCAGTAGTCGGGACAGGGACACCTACAATGAGCAGTTCTTC
.,TRBJ1-2,TRBV7-9,.,14,CASSSWGAVFGYTF,TGTGCCAGCAGCTCCTGGGGGGCAGTCTTTGGCTACACCTTC
.,TRBJ2-7,TRBV27,TRBD1,14,CASSSTGMAYEQYF,TGTGCCAGCAGTTCGACAGGGATGGCCTACGAGCAGTACTTC
.,TRBJ2-1,TRBV19,TRBD2,15,CASSITSGAGGEQFF,TGTGCCAGTAGCATAACTAGCGGGGCCGGGGGTGAGCAGTTCTTC
.,TRBJ2-3,TRBV7-2,TRBD2,18,CASSLAALAGVVPDTQYF,TGTGCCAGCAGCTTAGCGGCACTAGCGGGGGTGGTCCCAGATACGCAGTATTTT